Each of the 25 T cell receptor beta chains below was sequenced from the same sample in a study of blood T cell repertoires in COVID-19 (dated by TCRdb to 2019 to 2021). Libraries were made using the immunoSEQ multiplex PCR assay. TCRdb retrieved this table from immuneACCESS and kept in-frame rearrangements only. Not all clones are present; in checked studies, unresolved V genes account for under half, and no reason is known for the remainder. Here the sample has 37,000 or so clones; 65% to 85% occur a single time. Together, the top ten hold 25% to 35% of the sample. The sequencing sample was made of peripheral blood. These receptors originate from a man at least 80 years old with active or convalescent COVID-19.

CDR3 residues: CASQETGRWTGELFF. The CDR3 DNA reads as TGTGCCAGCCAGGAGACAGGGCGTTGGACCGGGGAGCTGTTTTTT. This chain links TRBV11-1 with TRBJ2-2; 7 bases line up with TRBD1. V lost 8 bases, J lost 5 bases, and 11 bases stayed unmatched. This CDR3 spans 15 amino acids. From germline, CDR1 is SGHAT and CDR2 FQDESV (reference sequence).

The rearrangement joins TRBV5-1 to TRBJ2-2, with 7 bases that match TRBD2. This CDR3 is 15 amino acids long. The V segment lost 4 bases and the J segment 0 bases; nucleotides outside the gene matches: 3. Germline loops: CDR1 SGHRS, CDR2 YFSETQ. DNA for the CDR3: TGCGCCAGCAGCCCGGGGGGATCGAACACCGGGGAGCTGTTTTTT. This encodes CASSPGGSNTGELFF.

In its sample, this clone was seen once. CDR3 nucleotides: TGTGCCAGCAGCCCAGACTTCGACAGGGGAAGGGAAAAACTGTTTTTT. This gives the protein CASSPDFDRGREKLFF. V and J are TRBV7-2 and TRBJ1-4, with 8 bases identical to TRBD1. The germline V gene encodes CDR1 SGHTA and CDR2 FQGNSA. The CDR3 is made up of 16 amino acids. V was pared by 5 bases and J by 8 bases, with 13 bases of the junction left unmatched.

This rearrangement joins TRBV19 to TRBJ2-1; 9 bases line up with TRBD1. V was clipped by 6 bases and J by 5 bases; unmatched bases: 11. CDR1 is LNHDA, CDR2 SQIVND, per germline (reference sequence). The CDR3 is 16 residues long. The CDR3, as DNA: TGTGCCAGTAGAGGTGCTGGACAGGGGTTCAACAATGAGCAGTTCTTC. It yields the protein CASRGAGQGFNNEQFF.

The V call is TRBV7-6, the J call TRBJ2-1; TRBD2 matches 9 bases. V lost 0 bases to trimming and J lost 1 base; unmatched junction nucleotides: 4. The CDR3 extends over 17 amino acids. Germline CDR1 reads SGHVS; CDR2 reads FNYEAQ. DNA for the CDR3: TGTGCCAGCAGCTTAGCAGCGGGAGGAGATTCCTACAATGAGCAGTTCTTC. It encodes CASSLAAGGDSYNEQFF.

This chain links TRBV6-5 with TRBJ2-2, with D possibly matching TRBD1 (6 bases). Germline CDR1 is MNHEY and CDR2 is SVGAGI. V dropped 1 base and J dropped 5 bases, with 14 bases sitting between them. The CDR3 is made up of 16 amino acids. CDR3: CASSYFSGDRTGELFF. CDR3 sequence (DNA): TGTGCCAGCAGTTACTTTTCAGGGGATCGGACCGGGGAGCTGTTTTTT.

The chain recombines TRBV5-4 with TRBJ2-2; TRBD2 is a possible D gene (6 bases). CDR1 and CDR2 from the germline V gene are SGHNT and YYREEE (reference sequence). V shed 2 bases and J shed 3 bases, with 11 bases lying between them. This CDR3 is 15 amino acids long. CDR3 in amino acids: CASSFGGKDTGELFF. The CDR3 region has the DNA TGTGCCAGCAGCTTTGGCGGGAAGGACACCGGGGAGCTGTTTTTT.

The chain uses TRBV27 and TRBJ2-7, with 7 bases matching TRBD1. J lost 5 bases, V lost 3 bases, and 7 bases had no gene match. The V gene's germline CDR1 is MNHEY and CDR2 SMNVEV (reference sequence). This CDR3 has 14 residues. CDR3: CASSFTTGQHEQYF. As DNA, the CDR3 is TGTGCCAGCAGTTTTACGACAGGGCAGCACGAGCAGTACTTC.

This chain joins TRBV7-7 and TRBJ2-5, with 7 bases matching TRBD1. The CDR3 loop spans 17 amino acids. Germline CDR1 SSHAT, CDR2 FNYEAQ (reference sequence). With V trimmed by 0 bases and J by 2 bases, 9 bases remained unmatched. CDR3 amino acids: CASSLAGQTSGQETQYF. The DNA of the CDR3 is TGTGCCAGCAGCTTAGCGGGACAGACCTCGGGTCAAGAGACCCAGTACTTC.

Worth noting for this clone: The junction departs from the called germline gene at one end, perhaps through a read error. Additional DNA sequences in this sample encode the identical CDR3. The rearrangement links TRBV20-1 to TRBJ1-3; 9 positions match TRBD1. CDR1 is DFQATT and CDR2 is SNEGSKA in the germline V gene (reference sequence). This CDR3 spans 13 amino acids. This CDR3 is CSASQQGANTIYF. The CDR3, as DNA: TGTAGTGCTAGTCAACAGGGGGCAAACACCATATATTTT.

The chain uses TRBV7-6 and TRBJ2-5; D perhaps matches TRBD2 (6 bases). The CDR3 has 15 amino acids. Between the trimmed V and J ends, which lost 5 bases and 2 bases, there was a span of 15 bases. Germline CDR1 is SGHVS and CDR2 is FNYEAQ. CDR3 sequence (DNA): TGTGCCAGCAGCACCAACACCGGGAGACAAGAGACCCAGTACTTC. Translation: CASSTNTGRQETQYF.

The sample holds a few counts of this clone. The chain employs TRBV7-2 and TRBJ2-7, with D possibly being TRBD2 (5 bases). Trimming removed 9 bases from V and 7 bases from J, with 22 bases in between. Germline V lookup: CDR1 SGHTA, CDR2 FQGNSA. The CDR3 extends over 14 amino acids. CDR3: CASAPVGFPGEQYF. The CDR3 DNA is TGTGCCAGTGCTCCTGTGGGTTTTCCGGGGGAGCAGTACTTC.

The chain links TRBV19 to TRBJ2-7; 8 bases line up with TRBD1. Trimming at V came to 4 bases and at J to 2 bases, leaving 7 bases not matched to a gene. The CDR3 length is 15 residues. Germline CDR1 and CDR2: LNHDA and SQIVND (reference sequence). Here the CDR3 reads CASSRTGPVAYEQYF. The CDR3 region has the DNA TGTGCCAGTAGTAGGACAGGGCCAGTTGCCTACGAGCAGTACTTC.

The genes are TRBV12-3 or TRBV12-4 and TRBJ2-3; possible D gene TRBD1, 5 bases. This CDR3 spans 13 amino acids. Trimming shortened V by 6 bases and J by 4 bases, and 11 bases separated the two germline ends. The CDR3 DNA reads TGTGCCAGCAGACCAGGGTTCCCAGATACGCAGTATTTT. This translates into CASRPGFPDTQYF.

The genes are TRBV5-6 and TRBJ2-7; the D gene is possibly TRBD2 (5 bases). This CDR3 region has 13 residues. The germline V gene encodes CDR1 SGHDT and CDR2 YYEEEE. Trimming removed 2 bases at V and 6 bases at J, with 12 bases between. CDR3 sequence: CASSLAVPVEQYF. The CDR3, as DNA: TGTGCCAGCAGCTTAGCGGTCCCGGTCGAGCAGTACTTC.

The chain carries TRBV29-1 and TRBJ2-3, with 8 positions matching TRBD2. Germline-derived CDR1 and CDR2 are SQVTM and ANQGSEA. The CDR3 is 13 residues long. The V gene end was trimmed by 7 bases and the J gene end by 4 bases; junction bases not matched to a gene: 7. The chain's CDR3 is CSASLAGPDTQYF. In nucleotides, the CDR3 is TGCAGCGCTTCGCTAGCGGGCCCAGATACGCAGTATTTT.

This sequence joins TRBV6-5 and TRBJ2-5, with D possibly being TRBD2 (6 bases). The V end lost 7 bases, the J end lost 6 bases, and 18 bases lay between the germline ends. From germline, CDR1 is MNHEY and CDR2 SVGAGI. There are 14 residues in the CDR3. CDR3 sequence (DNA): TGTGCCAGCAAAAACGGGGGAGCTCCGCAGACCCAGTACTTC. The encoded protein is CASKNGGAPQTQYF.

The chain uses TRBV5-1 and TRBJ1-1; D gene uncertain. V gave up 5 bases and J gave up 0 bases, with 8 bases separating them. Germline V gene lookup returns CDR1 SGHRS and CDR2 YFSETQ. CDR3 length: 13 amino acids. CDR3 nucleotide sequence: TGCGCCAGCAGTTTTGAGATGAACACTGAAGCTTTCTTT. This sequence encodes CASSFEMNTEAFF.

This sequence joins TRBV5-4 and TRBJ2-1; 11 bases are a match to TRBD2. J was trimmed by 4 bases and V by 2 bases; bases with no gene match: 11. The CDR3 length is 18 residues. CDR1 and CDR2 (germline): SGHNT, YYREEE (reference sequence). The CDR3 DNA reads as TGTGCCAGCAGCTTAACTGGCATTGGACTAGCGGGTTACAATGAGCAGTTCTTC. Translating gives CASSLTGIGLAGYNEQFF. Combining the CDR3 with reference TRBV5-4 and TRBJ2-1 gives the whole variable domain ETGVTQSPTHLIKTRGQQVTLRCSSQSGHNTVSWYQQALGQGPQFIFQYYREEENGRGNFPPRFSGLQFPNYSSELNVNALELDDSALYLCASSLTGIGLAGYNEQFFGPGTRLTVL.

The CDR3, as DNA: TGTGCCAGCAGCCGACAGGTAAACACTGAAGCTTTCTTT. The encoded protein is CASSRQVNTEAFF. The V gene is TRBV7-9, the J gene TRBJ1-1, with D perhaps TRBD1 (6 bases). The CDR3 totals 13 residues. Trimming pared 5 bases from V and 2 bases from J, leaving 9 bases between. Germline assignment: CDR1 SEHNR and CDR2 FQNEAQ (reference sequence).

The CDR3 nucleotides read TGTGCCAGCAGCCCTGCTAGTGGACAGGGAATCGGTGAGCAGTTCTTC. Its protein is CASSPASGQGIGEQFF. The rearrangement uses TRBV7-7 and TRBJ2-1, with 8 bases lining up with TRBD1. The CDR3 has 16 residues. V shed 5 bases and J 9 bases; nucleotides not matched to a gene: 15. Germline CDR1 is SSHAT and CDR2 is FNYEAQ (reference sequence).

This sequence joins TRBV13 and TRBJ1-4; perhaps TRBD1 as D (5 bases). Germline-derived CDR1 and CDR2 are PRHDT and FYEKMQ (reference sequence). The CDR3 runs 16 residues. Deletions cut 4 bases from V and 4 bases from J, with 16 bases between. Written as DNA, the CDR3 is TGTGCCAGCAGCTCTCGATCAGGGAAACTTAATGAAAAACTGTTTTTT. It codes for CASSSRSGKLNEKLFF.

V usage is TRBV5-1 and J usage is TRBJ2-1; D perhaps matches TRBD2 (6 bases). Trimming removed 4 bases from V and 5 bases from J, with 13 bases in between. There are 14 residues in the CDR3. Germline CDR1 reads SGHRS; CDR2 reads YFSETQ. The CDR3, as DNA: TGCGCCAGCAGCAGCGGAGGGCCCCACAATGAGCAGTTCTTC. This gives the protein CASSSGGPHNEQFF.

The V and J genes are TRBV27 and TRBJ2-7, with 8 bases matching TRBD1. The V and J ends lost 6 bases and 7 bases, in that order; junction bases with no gene match: 17. The CDR3 covers 16 residues. The germline V gene encodes CDR1 MNHEY and CDR2 SMNVEV (reference sequence). The CDR3 nucleotides read TGTGCCAGCAGCCGGGTTAGGGGACAGGTCCTGGAGGAGCAGTACTTC. Its protein product is CASSRVRGQVLEEQYF.

This clone is a singleton in its sample. The chain joins TRBV4-3 to TRBJ2-2, with 15 positions matching TRBD2. V lost 1 base and J lost 7; bases outside the gene matches: 7. Germline V gene data show CDR1 as LGHNA and CDR2 as YSLEER. The CDR3 runs 18 residues. The CDR3 DNA reads as TGCGCCAGCAGCCAAGGGACTAGCGGGAGGGCCGTCGTCGGGGAGCTGTTTTTT. As protein: CASSQGTSGRAVVGELFF.